This T cell receptor beta chain was identified during a study of identical twins. TCRdb itself ran the 5' RACE reads through MiXCR, one entry per CDR3 protein. The table includes some 710,000 distinct CDR3 sequences, around 6.1% detected once. V dropped 4 bases and J dropped 2 bases, with 6 bases sitting between them. This CDR3 comprises 12 residues. Germline CDR1 is DFQATT and CDR2 is SNEGSKA (reference sequence). This clonotype was seen ten or more times. The sequencing sample was made of naive T cells sorted from blood. This TCR was recovered from a man younger than 30 in good health. The chain uses TRBV20-1 and TRBJ2-1, with D perhaps matching TRBD1 (6 bases). The CDR3 DNA reads TGCAGTGCTAAGGGGGCCTACAATGAGCAGTTCTTC. This gives the protein CSAKGAYNEQFF.